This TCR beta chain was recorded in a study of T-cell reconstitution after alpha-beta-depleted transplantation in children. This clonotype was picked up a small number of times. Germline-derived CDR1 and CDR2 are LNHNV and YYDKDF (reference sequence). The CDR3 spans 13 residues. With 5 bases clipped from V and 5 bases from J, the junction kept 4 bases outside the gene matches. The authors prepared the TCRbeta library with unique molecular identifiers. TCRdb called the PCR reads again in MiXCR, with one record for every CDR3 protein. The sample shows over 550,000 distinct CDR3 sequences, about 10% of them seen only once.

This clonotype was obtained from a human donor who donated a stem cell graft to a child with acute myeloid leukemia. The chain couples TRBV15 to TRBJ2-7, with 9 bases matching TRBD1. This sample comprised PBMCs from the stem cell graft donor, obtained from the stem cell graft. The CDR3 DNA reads TGTGCCACCAGCGGGGACAGGGAAGACGAGCAGTACTTC. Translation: CATSGDREDEQYF.